The present TCR beta chain was sequenced within a study of T cells in Graves' hyperthyroidism and ophthalmopathy. V was clipped by 2 bases and J by 7 bases, with 6 bases between them. Germline V gene sequence: CDR1 SGHRS, CDR2 YFSETQ. The CDR3 runs to 12 residues. RNA transcripts gave rise to amplified TCR beta CDR3 regions. First-round RT-PCR of the TCR CDR3 relied on the HTBI primer set. MiXCR, run by TCRdb on the multiplex PCR reads, gives a single entry per CDR3 protein. The table lists roughly 700,000 distinct CDR3 sequences, 15% to 20% of them singletons. Clinical symptoms, serum thyroxine, TRAb, thyroid ultrasound and orbital computed tomography established diagnosis. This clonotype appeared a single time.

The sequence derives from a man between 50 and 59 years old with Graves' hyperthyroidism. The chain recombines TRBV5-1 with TRBJ2-2; D is unclear. The material sequenced was blood. The CDR3 region is CASSFSDGELFF. Here the CDR3 DNA reads TGCGCCAGCAGCTTCTCGGACGGGGAGCTGTTTTTT.